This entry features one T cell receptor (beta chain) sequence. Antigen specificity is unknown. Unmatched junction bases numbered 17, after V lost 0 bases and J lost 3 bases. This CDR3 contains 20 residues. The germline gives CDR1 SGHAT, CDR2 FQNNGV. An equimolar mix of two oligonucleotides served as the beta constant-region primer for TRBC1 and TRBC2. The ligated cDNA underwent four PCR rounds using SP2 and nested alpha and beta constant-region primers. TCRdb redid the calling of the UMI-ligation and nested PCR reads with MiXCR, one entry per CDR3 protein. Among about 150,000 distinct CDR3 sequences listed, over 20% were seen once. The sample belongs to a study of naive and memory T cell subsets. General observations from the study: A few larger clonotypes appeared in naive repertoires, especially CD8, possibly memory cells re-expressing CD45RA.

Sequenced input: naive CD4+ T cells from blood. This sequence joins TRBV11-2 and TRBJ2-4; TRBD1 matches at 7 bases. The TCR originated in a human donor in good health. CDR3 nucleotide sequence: TGTGCCAGCAGCTTAGACCCGAACAGGGGACGGCTTTTAGACAAAAACATTCAGTACTTC. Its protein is CASSLDPNRGRLLDKNIQYF.